This paragraph covers one T cell receptor beta chain sequence. The CDR3 covers 15 residues. In germline, CDR1 is GTSNPN, CDR2 SVGIG (reference sequence). V dropped 3 bases and J dropped 3; count of bases not matched to a gene: 3. The data belong to a study of T cell changes during pregnancy in multiple sclerosis. Assay: immunoSEQ multiplex PCR; the TCRdb copy retains only in-frame clones and omits some. The profile shows 20,000 to 25,000 clones, approximately 86% of them singletons. The sequence was obtained from a female donor in good health, enrolled as a control in a pregnancy study. This chain connects TRBV30 to TRBJ2-1; 12 nucleotides align to TRBD2. The sequenced sample was CD4+ T cells from peripheral blood mononuclear cells, obtained in the first trimester of pregnancy. The CDR3 sequence: CAWRTSGSRYNEQFF. The CDR3 DNA reads as TGTGCCTGGAGGACTAGCGGGAGTCGCTACAATGAGCAGTTCTTC.